The 10 T cell receptor beta chains reported below all come from one sample, sequenced in a study of T cell responses to AZD1222 COVID-19 vaccine. Using immunoSEQ multiplex PCR, the repertoire was profiled, and TCRdb retains in-frame clones only, with some absent. The sample consists of over 100,000 clones, approximately 90% of them appearing once. The sample in question was peripheral blood, obtained on day 0 of AZD1222 vaccination. These receptors originate from an adult in good health.

This chain connects TRBV27 to TRBJ1-6; the D gene is possibly TRBD1 (5 bases). Germline V gives CDR1 MNHEY, CDR2 SMNVEV (reference sequence). This CDR3 region has 14 residues. V gave up 3 bases and J gave up 5 bases, with 8 bases separating them. The CDR3, as DNA: TGTGCCAGCAGTTTCGTGGGGGATAATTCACCCCTCCACTTT. The encoded protein is CASSFVGDNSPLHF.

This chain links TRBV28 with TRBJ2-7; 7 bases line up with TRBD1. Losses at the gene ends were 5 bases for V and 1 base for J; bases not matched to a gene: 5. CDR3 length: 14 amino acids. The germline CDR1 and CDR2 sequences are MDHEN and SYDVKM. The CDR3 DNA sequence: TGTGCCAGCAGTCGCCAGGGGGTTTCCTACGAGCAGTACTTC. It encodes CASSRQGVSYEQYF.

J is TRBJ2-5 and V is TRBV7-6; 8 bases agree with TRBD2. J lost 5 bases, V lost 1 base, and 3 bases had no gene match. This CDR3 region has 14 residues. Germline CDR1 reads SGHVS; CDR2 reads FNYEAQ. The CDR3 loop is CASSLVREGETQYF. The CDR3 bases are TGTGCCAGCAGCTTAGTTCGGGAGGGCGAGACCCAGTACTTC.

The chain carries TRBV28 and TRBJ2-6; D possibly corresponds to TRBD1 (6 bases). Germline V CDR1 and CDR2: MDHEN, SYDVKM. The CDR3 covers 18 residues. The V gene lost 4 bases and the J gene lost 0 bases, with 16 bases spanning the gap. CDR3 region: CASSSPTGLSSGANVLTF. The CDR3, as DNA: TGTGCCAGCAGTTCACCGACAGGCCTAAGCTCTGGGGCCAACGTCCTGACTTTC. Looking up the rest from reference TRBV28 and TRBJ2-6 gives the full variable domain: DVKVTQSSRYLVKRTGEKVFLECVQDMDHENMFWYRQDPGLGLRLIYFSYDVKMKEKGDIPEGYSVSREKKERFSLILESASTNQTSMYLCASSSPTGLSSGANVLTFGAGSRLTVL.

A few counts support this clone. This rearrangement joins TRBV10-1 to TRBJ1-2; the D is unclear. The V gene's germline CDR1 is WNHNN and CDR2 SYGVQD (reference sequence). The CDR3 sequence is 14 residues long. The V and J ends lost 7 bases and 4 bases respectively, with 16 bases between them. CDR3 nucleotide sequence: TGCGCCAGCACCGAGACCGCTTCTACCTATGGCTACACCTTC. Encoded protein: CASTETASTYGYTF.

The chain is built from TRBV7-8 and TRBJ2-7; TRBD2 matches at 9 bases. Trimming took 1 base from V and 7 from J; bases not matched to a gene: 5. CDR1 is SGHVS and CDR2 is FQNEAQ in the germline V gene. This CDR3 region has 14 residues. The CDR3 spells CASSLGAGGDEQYF. The CDR3, as DNA: TGTGCCAGCAGCTTAGGGGCGGGAGGGGATGAGCAGTACTTC.

This chain joins TRBV7-9 and TRBJ2-7; unclear D gene. CDR1 and CDR2 from the germline V gene are SEHNR and FQNEAQ (reference sequence). The V gene lost 1 base and the J gene lost 2 bases, with 9 bases spanning the gap. This CDR3 spans 14 amino acids. CDR3 sequence (DNA): TGTGCCAGCAGCTTAGGCGGCAGCGCCTACGAGCAGTACTTC. Its protein is CASSLGGSAYEQYF. Drawing the rest from reference TRBV7-9 and TRBJ2-7, the complete variable domain is DTGVSQNPRHKITKRGQNVTFRCDPISEHNRLYWYRQTLGQGPEFLTYFQNEAQLEKSRLLSDRFSAERPKGSFSTLEIQRTEQGDSAMYLCASSLGGSAYEQYFGPGTRLTVT.

The V call is TRBV2, the J call TRBJ2-3; 8 bases fit TRBD1. Germline CDR1 SNHLY, CDR2 FYNNEI. The CDR3 extends over 14 amino acids. V trimming: 6 bases; J trimming: 1 base; junction bases outside the gene matches: 3. The CDR3 reads CASSVRGRTDTQYF. The CDR3, as DNA: TGTGCCAGCAGCGTCAGGGGGCGCACAGATACGCAGTATTTT.

The chain carries TRBV7-3 and TRBJ2-2, with a weak D call TRBD1 (5 bases). Per germline, CDR1 SGHTA and CDR2 FQGTGA. The CDR3 totals 15 residues. Trimming took 5 bases from V and 4 from J, leaving 14 bases between them. The CDR3 reads CASSMTALGTGELFF. The CDR3 region has the DNA TGTGCCAGCAGCATGACAGCGCTCGGCACCGGGGAGCTGTTTTTT. The entire variable domain, with the rest obtained from reference TRBV7-3 and TRBJ2-2, is as follows: GAGVSQTPSNKVTEKGKYVELRCDPISGHTALYWYRQSLGQGPEFLIYFQGTGAADDSGLPNDRFFAVRPEGSVSTLKIQRTERGDSAVYLCASSMTALGTGELFFGEGSRLTVL.

The chain uses TRBV7-9 and TRBJ2-7; no definite D call. V dropped 2 bases and J dropped 6 bases, with 8 bases sitting between them. The CDR3 totals 12 residues. Per the germline V gene, CDR1 is SEHNR and CDR2 is FQNEAQ (reference sequence). CDR3 sequence reads: CASSLKTTEQYF. The CDR3 DNA follows: TGTGCCAGCAGCTTAAAAACAACCGAGCAGTACTTC.